This TCR beta chain was observed in a study of blood T cell repertoires in COVID-19. Study summary: Nucleic acid was either cDNA or gDNA, and it came from T cells, B-cell-depleted T cells, or PBMCs.

The germline gives CDR1 SGHTA, CDR2 FQGTGA. V trimming: 5 bases; J trimming: 3 bases; junction bases outside the gene matches: 9. The CDR3 is 16 residues long. Per the original data handling: Nucleated cell number was recorded as an estimate derived from reference gene primer amplification. The assay was immunoSEQ multiplex PCR, and TCRdb's table has in-frame clones only and misses some. That table gives V, J and clone size, and the DNA gave D and trimming. Altogether about 340,000 clones are present, about four fifths being singletons, with the ten largest covering about 2.7%. Input material: peripheral blood. The V call is TRBV7-3, the J call TRBJ2-1, with 8 bases identical to TRBD2. This clonotype was obtained from a young man with active or convalescent COVID-19. CDR3 residues: CASSRRGSGDYNEQFF. In DNA form, the CDR3 reads TGTGCCAGCAGCCGAAGGGGTAGCGGGGACTACAATGAGCAGTTCTTC.